The clone carrying this TCR beta chain has a handful of counts. Clones were read by immunoSEQ multiplex PCR, and TCRdb kept only the in-frame ones, dropping some. The sample shows around 190,000 clones, around 83% of them seen only once. The V and J ends lost 0 bases and 3 bases, in that order; junction bases with no gene match: 13. CDR3 length: 19 residues. Germline V gene lookup returns CDR1 SGHDN and CDR2 FVKESK. These data are taken from a study of blood T cell repertoires in COVID-19. The clonotype was recovered from a human donor in a cohort sampled during active COVID-19. This chain joins TRBV14 and TRBJ2-5, with 10 nucleotides matching TRBD2. The specimen sequenced was peripheral blood. DNA of the CDR3: TGTGCCAGCAGCCAAGACCGAGCGGGAGGGCATCGTGAAAAAGAGACCCAGTACTTC. It yields the protein CASSQDRAGGHREKETQYF.